These 27 T cell receptor beta chains were all obtained from the same sample, sequenced in a study of technical replicates of blood from four donors. Measured with immunoSEQ multiplex PCR; TCRdb has only the in-frame clones, and not every one. The sample records more than 75,000 clones, about 95% being singletons. Sequenced: T cells isolated from PBMCs. These receptors came from a human donor in good health.

The chain has TRBV7-8 and TRBJ2-5; 8 bases are a match to TRBD1. V shed 5 bases, J shed 6 bases, and the junction held 11 bases outside the gene matches. This CDR3 is built from 15 residues. Germline assignment: CDR1 SGHVS and CDR2 FQNEAQ. The CDR3 bases are TGTGCCAGCAGCCTTTGGACAGGGACTTCAAAGACCCAGTACTTC. Its protein is CASSLWTGTSKTQYF.

By share, this clone counts as medium-sized. The chain employs TRBV19 and TRBJ1-1; 8 bases align to TRBD1. With 3 bases clipped from V and 0 bases from J, the junction kept 3 bases outside the gene matches. Looked up from germline, CDR1 is LNHDA and CDR2 is SQIVND (reference sequence). The CDR3 contains 15 residues. In DNA, the CDR3 is TGTGCCAGTAGTATGGGGGACAGGATGAACACTGAAGCTTTCTTT. Translation: CASSMGDRMNTEAFF.

The CDR3 is CASSPPRGEQYF. As DNA, the CDR3 is TGTGCCAGCAGCCCCCCGAGGGGGGAGCAGTACTTC. J is TRBJ2-7 and V is TRBV7-6; D is possibly TRBD1 (6 bases). Trimming shortened V by 5 bases and J by 7 bases, and 12 bases separated the two germline ends. In germline, CDR1 is SGHVS, CDR2 FNYEAQ. CDR3 length: 12 amino acids.

The V and J genes are TRBV28 and TRBJ2-5; TRBD1 matches 7 bases. This CDR3 is built from 13 residues. Germline V gene lookup returns CDR1 MDHEN and CDR2 SYDVKM. The ends lost 3 bases at V and 2 bases at J; junction bases unmatched: 0. Here the CDR3 reads CASSLGQQETQYF. Here the CDR3 DNA reads TGTGCCAGCAGTTTGGGACAGCAAGAGACCCAGTACTTC.

The table lists this clone with a count of one. V and J are TRBV28 and TRBJ2-1; 9 bases agree with TRBD1. Germline V lookup: CDR1 MDHEN, CDR2 SYDVKM. V dropped 6 bases and J dropped 8; count of bases not matched to a gene: 11. CDR3 length: 15 amino acids. Here the CDR3 DNA reads TGTGCCAGCAGCGCAAGGCGGGACAGGGCAGATGAGCAGTTCTTC. Encoded protein: CASSARRDRADEQFF.

The chain joins TRBV23-1 to TRBJ1-1, with TRBD1 matching over 9 bases. TRBV23-1 belongs to the ORF category, with a function that is uncertain. The CDR3 length is 17 residues. V lost 2 bases to trimming and J lost 9 bases; unmatched junction nucleotides: 16. DNA for the CDR3: TGCGCCAGCAGTCAAGCGGAGCACAGGGGGCAAAGGGATAAAGCTTTCTTT. Its translation: CASSQAEHRGQRDKAFF.

V and J are TRBV6-1 and TRBJ2-1, with 9 nucleotides matching TRBD2. V gave up 8 bases and J gave up 12 bases; unmatched junction bases: 5. Per the germline V gene, CDR1 is MNHNS and CDR2 is SASEGT. The CDR3 totals 11 residues. Written as DNA, the CDR3 is TGTGCCAGCTTAGCGGGAGTCTTGCAGTTCTTC. Translation gives CASLAGVLQFF.

The chain links TRBV6-6 to TRBJ2-3; TRBD2 matches at 10 bases. This CDR3 contains 15 residues. Germline trimming cut 4 bases from V and 4 bases from J; bases unmatched to any gene: 5. Germline V gene sequence: CDR1 MNHNY, CDR2 SVGAGI (reference sequence). This CDR3 is CASSSLAGVPDTQYF. The CDR3 DNA reads as TGTGCCAGCAGTTCGCTAGCGGGAGTCCCAGATACGCAGTATTTT.

The rearrangement links TRBV19 to TRBJ1-1, with TRBD1 identical over 8 bases. Unmatched junction bases numbered 6, after V lost 5 bases and J lost 4 bases. Germline CDR1 reads LNHDA; CDR2 reads SQIVND (reference sequence). This CDR3 comprises 14 residues. The CDR3 reads CASSQGQAVTEAFF. Written as DNA, the CDR3 is TGTGCCAGTAGTCAGGGACAGGCAGTCACTGAAGCTTTCTTT.

The rearrangement uses TRBV4-1 and TRBJ1-1; D gene ambiguous. CDR1 is MGHRA, CDR2 YSYEKL, per germline. The length of the CDR3 is 15 residues. V was shortened by 1 base and J by 0 bases, with 9 bases between the two germline ends. The chain's CDR3 is CASSQANAMNTEAFF. The CDR3, as DNA: TGCGCCAGCAGCCAAGCAAACGCTATGAACACTGAAGCTTTCTTT.

A note on this clone: The junction does not match germline at one end; this may be a read error. The DNA of the CDR3 is TGTGCTAGCAGCGCCTCCTACAGCGGGGAGCTGTTTTTT. Amino acids: CASSASYSGELFF. V gene TRBV7-7 combines with J gene TRBJ2-2; D unclear. The CDR3 covers 13 residues. The germline V gene has CDR1 SSHAT and CDR2 FNYEAQ (reference sequence).

The V gene is TRBV4-2, the J gene TRBJ2-1, with 7 bases that match TRBD2. Germline lookup yields CDR1 LGHNA and CDR2 YNFKEQ. Trimming took 4 bases from V and 7 from J; bases not matched to a gene: 13. The CDR3 spans 16 residues. The CDR3 coding sequence is TGTGCCAGCAGCCTTTTAGCGGGCCCGTTGAAGAATGAGCAGTTCTTC. Translating it yields CASSLLAGPLKNEQFF.

V gene TRBV29-1 combines with J gene TRBJ1-2; unclear D gene. Germline lookup yields CDR1 SQVTM and CDR2 ANQGSEA. The CDR3 contains 11 residues. V was trimmed by 5 bases and J by 3 bases, leaving 7 bases between them. The CDR3 nucleotides read TGCAGCGTTTATGAGTACTATGGCTACACCTTC. Its protein product is CSVYEYYGYTF.

The chain carries TRBV18 and TRBJ1-1, with 8 bases lining up with TRBD1. The ends lost 6 bases at V and 1 base at J; junction bases unmatched: 13. CDR3 size: 17 residues. Germline V gives CDR1 KGHSH, CDR2 LQKENI. As DNA, the CDR3 is TGTGCCAGCTCCCGAGGACAGGGAGGAATGACGAACACTGAAGCTTTCTTT. Residues: CASSRGQGGMTNTEAFF.

The chain has TRBV7-9 and TRBJ1-1; TRBD1 matches at 8 bases. The CDR3 has 14 residues. The germline CDR1 and CDR2 sequences are SEHNR and FQNEAQ (reference sequence). Trimming removed 2 bases from V and 4 bases from J; junction bases left unmatched: 3. As DNA, the CDR3 is TGTGCCAGCAGCTTACAAACAGGGGGCACTGAAGCTTTCTTT. The encoded protein is CASSLQTGGTEAFF.

The V and J genes are TRBV10-3 and TRBJ1-1; TRBD1 might be the D (5 bases). This CDR3 comprises 13 residues. The ends were cut back, 2 bases at V and 6 bases at J, with 10 bases in the middle. The germline V gene encodes CDR1 ENHRY and CDR2 SYGVKD. The CDR3 here is CAISETDTSEAFF. In nucleotides, the CDR3 is TGTGCCATCAGTGAGACGGACACTTCTGAAGCTTTCTTT.

V is TRBV27 and J is TRBJ1-1, with TRBD1 identical over 10 bases. Germline V gene lookup returns CDR1 MNHEY and CDR2 SMNVEV (reference sequence). The V and J ends lost 4 bases and 1 base, in that order; junction bases with no gene match: 6. CDR3 length: 16 amino acids. As DNA, the CDR3 is TGTGCCAGCAGTTCTCGGGGGACAGGGGCGAACACTGAAGCTTTCTTT. Translation gives CASSSRGTGANTEAFF.

The chain employs TRBV6-5 and TRBJ1-4; D ambiguous. With 5 bases removed from V and 11 bases from J, the gap between germline ends came to 12 bases. Germline values: CDR1 MNHEY, CDR2 SVGAGI. There are 12 residues in the CDR3. CDR3 nucleotide sequence: TGTGCCAGCAGTCAGACGGAGGATAAACTGTTTTTT. Its protein is CASSQTEDKLFF.

This clone has a single count. The V call is TRBV5-5, the J call TRBJ1-1, with 8 bases lining up with TRBD1. CDR1 and CDR2 (germline): SGHKS, YYEKEE (reference sequence). The CDR3 has 11 residues. V trimming: 7 bases; J trimming: 4 bases; junction bases outside the gene matches: 0. The DNA for the CDR3 is TGTGCCAGCGACAGGGGCACTGAAGCTTTCTTT. This translates into CASDRGTEAFF. Full variable domain (remainder filled in from reference TRBV5-5 and TRBJ1-1): DAGVTQSPTHLIKTRGQQVTLRCSPISGHKSVSWYQQVLGQGPQFIFQYYEKEERGRGNFPDRFSARQFPNYSSELNVNALLLGDSALYLCASDRGTEAFFGQGTRLTVV.

The gene calls are TRBV6-5 and TRBJ1-4, with a tentative D call TRBD1 (6 bases). V was cut by 2 bases and J by 8 bases, with 15 bases left in between. From germline, CDR1 is MNHEY and CDR2 SVGAGI. The CDR3 runs to 15 residues. CDR3 residues: CASSYDSTGIEKLFF. The CDR3 DNA reads as TGTGCCAGCAGTTACGACTCAACAGGGATAGAAAAACTGTTTTTT.

This chain links TRBV7-9 with TRBJ2-1, with 9 positions matching TRBD2. Germline lookup yields CDR1 SEHNR and CDR2 FQNEAQ (reference sequence). This CDR3 has 16 residues. V trimming: 7 bases; J trimming: 2 bases; junction bases outside the gene matches: 9. The CDR3 DNA sequence: TGTGCCAGCACCTCGAGGGCGGGAGGGCCCTACAATGAGCAGTTCTTC. It is translated as CASTSRAGGPYNEQFF.

This chain joins TRBV28 and TRBJ2-7; D gene unclear. The CDR3 spans 15 residues. The germline gives CDR1 MDHEN, CDR2 SYDVKM. The V gene lost 6 bases and the J gene lost 0 bases, with 15 bases spanning the gap. The CDR3 DNA sequence: TGTGCCAGCAGGTTGGGCCAATCTATCTCCTACGAGCAGTACTTC. Translating it yields CASRLGQSISYEQYF.

The genes are TRBV6-1 and TRBJ2-7, with 11 bases that match TRBD2. The V gene's germline CDR1 is MNHNS and CDR2 SASEGT. With 5 bases clipped from V and 3 bases from J, the junction kept 6 bases outside the gene matches. This CDR3 comprises 15 residues. Written as DNA, the CDR3 is TGTGCCAGCAGTCGGGTGACTAGCGGGAACTACGAGCAGTACTTC. This translates into CASSRVTSGNYEQYF.

This sequence joins TRBV11-2 and TRBJ2-7; D remains ambiguous. CDR1 is SGHAT, CDR2 FQNNGV, per germline. The CDR3 is made up of 16 amino acids. With 0 bases removed from V and 0 bases from J, the gap between germline ends came to 12 bases. CDR3 sequence reads: CASSLDLEVYSYEQYF. The CDR3 bases are TGTGCCAGCAGCTTAGATCTCGAGGTTTACTCCTACGAGCAGTACTTC.

The chain joins TRBV11-1 to TRBJ2-7; 7 bases match TRBD2. This CDR3 region has 14 residues. V shed 1 base, J shed 4 bases, and the junction held 4 bases outside the gene matches. Germline V gene data show CDR1 as SGHAT and CDR2 as FQDESV (reference sequence). The CDR3 bases are TGTGCCAGCAGCTTAGGCGGGAGCAAGTACGAGCAGTACTTC. Translation gives CASSLGGSKYEQYF. The whole variable domain, filled in from reference TRBV11-1 and TRBJ2-7, reads EAEVAQSPRYKITEKSQAVAFWCDPISGHATLYWYRQILGQGPELLVQFQDESVVDDSQLPKDRFSAERLKGVDSTLKIQPAELGDSAMYLCASSLGGSKYEQYFGPGTRLTVT.

The genes are TRBV2 and TRBJ2-1, with D possibly being TRBD2 (6 bases). Germline V CDR1 and CDR2: SNHLY, FYNNEI. Trimming stripped 8 bases from V and 8 bases from J, with 16 bases between. The CDR3 length is 13 residues. This chain's CDR3 is CASVRLDPDEQFF. The CDR3 region has the DNA TGTGCCAGCGTAAGACTAGATCCCGATGAGCAGTTCTTC.

The J gene is TRBJ2-2, the V gene TRBV6-6; TRBD2 matches 7 bases. CDR1 MNHNY and CDR2 SVGAGI come from the germline V gene (reference sequence). V shed 0 bases, J shed 7 bases, and the junction held 5 bases outside the gene matches. This CDR3 has 15 residues. CDR3 amino acids: CASSYSGGGGGELFF. The CDR3 DNA is TGTGCCAGCAGTTACTCTGGGGGGGGAGGCGGGGAGCTGTTTTTT.